A single sample gave rise to the 18 T cell receptor beta chains below, sequenced in a study of cytomegalovirus exposure and HLA in healthy donors. PCR was performed using 60 Vbeta and 13 Jbeta primers. Assay used: immunoSEQ multiplex PCR; TCRdb lists only in-frame clones, some missing. Among 100,000 to 120,000 clones, 60% to 85% were seen once, and the ten largest hold about 5%. Sequencing used PBMCs. Every receptor here comes from a male donor in good health and CMV-seronegative.

The DNA for the CDR3 is TGTGCCAGCAGCTTAGGGCGGGAGTTCGGAGATACGCAGTATTTT. Encoded protein: CASSLGREFGDTQYF. The chain recombines TRBV7-9 with TRBJ2-3; 7 positions agree with TRBD2. J gave up 5 bases and V 1 base, and 6 bases lay outside the gene matches. Germline CDR1 SEHNR, CDR2 FQNEAQ (reference sequence). The CDR3 length is 15 residues.

There are a few counts of this clone. This chain uses TRBV9 with TRBJ1-2, with a weak D call TRBD1 (5 bases). Trimming left V 4 bases short and J 6 bases short, with 16 bases between. CDR3 length: 14 residues. Germline CDR1 SGDLS, CDR2 YYNGEE. The CDR3 DNA sequence: TGTGCCAGCAGCTTAGGGGCTGGGTTGGATGGCTACACCTTC. This codes for CASSLGAGLDGYTF.

This clone was observed once. This rearrangement joins TRBV28 to TRBJ1-3; D may be TRBD1 (5 bases). V shed 3 bases and J shed 0 bases, with 12 bases lying between them. The CDR3 has 16 amino acids. Germline V CDR1 and CDR2: MDHEN, SYDVKM. CDR3 region: CASSFRGLHSGNTIYF. For the CDR3, the DNA is TGTGCCAGCAGTTTTAGGGGTCTGCACTCTGGAAACACCATATATTTT.

The chain carries TRBV11-3 and TRBJ2-7; D remains unclear. The CDR3 contains 13 residues. V was trimmed by 1 base and J by 2 bases, leaving 6 bases between them. Germline loops: CDR1 SGHNT, CDR2 YENEEA. The CDR3: CASSLAPTYEQYF. The CDR3 DNA is TGTGCCAGCAGCTTAGCCCCTACCTACGAGCAGTACTTC.

The chain has TRBV6-5 and TRBJ2-1; D is undetermined. Between the trimmed V and J ends, which lost 2 bases and 0 bases, there was a span of 11 bases. This CDR3 has 16 residues. Germline loops: CDR1 MNHEY, CDR2 SVGAGI. Here the CDR3 DNA reads TGTGCCAGCAGTTACCGTTTACCCGGCTCCTACAATGAGCAGTTCTTC. Translated: CASSYRLPGSYNEQFF.

The chain couples TRBV5-4 to TRBJ2-7; 7 bases fit TRBD2. The trim removed 8 bases at V and 11 bases at J, leaving 7 bases unmatched. Looked up from germline, CDR1 is SGHNT and CDR2 is YYREEE (reference sequence). This CDR3 has 10 residues. CDR3 residues: CARSTGREYF. The DNA for the CDR3 is TGTGCCAGAAGCACGGGGAGGGAGTACTTC.

This chain joins TRBV7-9 and TRBJ1-1, with D perhaps TRBD1 (6 bases). Per germline, CDR1 SEHNR and CDR2 FQNEAQ (reference sequence). The CDR3 runs to 12 residues. V lost 4 bases, J lost 6 bases, and 9 bases lay in between. The DNA of the CDR3 is TGTGCCAGCAGCTGGGACAATTCTGAAGCTTTCTTT. Translating it yields CASSWDNSEAFF.

This sequence joins TRBV7-3 and TRBJ2-6; D perhaps matches TRBD1 (6 bases). The CDR3 runs to 19 residues. Germline CDR1 is SGHTA and CDR2 is FQGTGA. V lost 3 bases and J lost 4, with 22 bases in between. CDR3 sequence: CASSFSSRGSAWGANVLTF. CDR3 DNA: TGTGCCAGCAGCTTCTCCTCCAGGGGATCAGCGTGGGGGGCCAACGTCCTGACTTTC.

This clone is a singleton in its sample. This chain links TRBV5-1 with TRBJ2-3; 11 bases align to TRBD2. The CDR3 has 18 residues. V lost 0 bases and J lost 4; bases outside the gene matches: 10. CDR1 is SGHRS and CDR2 is YFSETQ in the germline V gene. CDR3 loop: CASSLAGTSGRGADTQYF. The CDR3 DNA follows: TGCGCCAGCAGCTTGGCGGGTACTAGCGGGAGAGGAGCAGATACGCAGTATTTT.

The CDR3 protein is CASSLRGLETQYF. In nucleotides, the CDR3 is TGTGCCAGCAGTTTAAGAGGGTTGGAGACCCAGTACTTC. This chain links TRBV28 with TRBJ2-5; perhaps TRBD2 as D (5 bases). Trimming left V 2 bases short and J 5 bases short, with 9 bases between. CDR1 is MDHEN, CDR2 SYDVKM, per germline. The CDR3 has 13 amino acids.

The V call is TRBV19, the J call TRBJ1-4, with D possibly being TRBD1 (6 bases). CDR1 is LNHDA, CDR2 SQIVND, per germline (reference sequence). This CDR3 contains 16 residues. V dropped 5 bases and J dropped 0 bases, with 13 bases sitting between them. The CDR3 sequence: CASSVPTGTTNEKLFF. CDR3 DNA: TGTGCCAGTAGTGTCCCGACAGGAACAACTAATGAAAAACTGTTTTTT.

The chain links TRBV25-1 to TRBJ2-7; 8 positions agree with TRBD1. The CDR3 extends over 15 amino acids. V dropped 3 bases and J dropped 2; count of bases not matched to a gene: 6. CDR1 and CDR2 (germline): MGHDK, SYGVNS. The CDR3 DNA follows: TGTGCCAGCAGTGATCGAGGACAGGGAACCTACGAGCAGTACTTC. Translating it yields CASSDRGQGTYEQYF.

This clone came up a few times. V and J are TRBV7-9 and TRBJ2-7; no firm D call. Germline V gene sequence: CDR1 SEHNR, CDR2 FQNEAQ (reference sequence). Trimming left V 6 bases short and J 2 bases short, with 5 bases between. The CDR3 runs 11 residues. DNA of the CDR3: TGTGCCAGCAGTTCAGCCTACGAGCAGTACTTC. This codes for CASSSAYEQYF.

The CDR3 nucleotides read TGTGCCAGCTCACGCCCGGGGACTGAAGCTTTCTTT. Translation: CASSRPGTEAFF. The J gene is TRBJ1-1, the V gene TRBV18; D unresolved. This CDR3 spans 12 amino acids. Germline CDR1 is KGHSH and CDR2 is LQKENI. V dropped 4 bases and J dropped 5 bases, with 8 bases sitting between them.

This chain connects TRBV27 to TRBJ2-7; D may be TRBD2 (6 bases). The CDR3 extends over 16 amino acids. The germline CDR1 and CDR2 sequences are MNHEY and SMNVEV (reference sequence). Trimming pared 5 bases from V and 6 bases from J, leaving 23 bases between. CDR3 in amino acids: CASSPTLTGGLGEQYF. In DNA, the CDR3 is TGTGCCAGCAGTCCCACCCTCACAGGAGGGCTCGGCGAGCAGTACTTC.

This clone came up a few times. V is TRBV6-6 and J is TRBJ2-7; no clear D gene. The CDR3 sequence is 12 residues long. V was shortened by 2 bases and J by 4 bases, with 6 bases between the two germline ends. Germline V lookup: CDR1 MNHNY, CDR2 SVGAGI (reference sequence). The CDR3 coding sequence is TGTGCCAGCAGTTACGTCCCATACGAGCAGTACTTC. Its translation: CASSYVPYEQYF.

V gene TRBV2 combines with J gene TRBJ2-2; TRBD1 matches at 7 bases. CDR1 and CDR2 (germline): SNHLY, FYNNEI. Trimming took 5 bases from V and 6 from J; bases not matched to a gene: 6. The CDR3 is 14 amino acids. This CDR3 reads CASSYSQGAGELFF. CDR3 DNA sequence: TGTGCCAGCAGTTATAGTCAGGGGGCCGGGGAGCTGTTTTTT. The variable domain in full, completed from reference TRBV2 and TRBJ2-2, reads EPEVTQTPSHQVTQMGQEVILRCVPISNHLYFYWYRQILGQKVEFLVSFYNNEISEKSEIFDDQFSVERPDGSNFTLKIRSTKLEDSAMYFCASSYSQGAGELFFGEGSRLTVL.

J is TRBJ1-1 and V is TRBV11-2, with TRBD1 matching over 10 bases. The CDR3 length is 15 residues. Germline V lookup: CDR1 SGHAT, CDR2 FQNNGV. The V gene end was trimmed by 2 bases and the J gene end by 3 bases; junction bases not matched to a gene: 3. CDR3 bases: TGTGCCAGCAGCTTACCTGACAGGGGGCACACTGAAGCTTTCTTT. This codes for CASSLPDRGHTEAFF. The whole variable domain, filled in from reference TRBV11-2 and TRBJ1-1, reads EAGVAQSPRYKIIEKRQSVAFWCNPISGHATLYWYQQILGQGPKLLIQFQNNGVVDDSQLPKDRFSAERLKGVDSTLKIQPAKLEDSAVYLCASSLPDRGHTEAFFGQGTRLTVV.